These T cell receptor beta chains were read from a single sample in a study of cytomegalovirus exposure and HLA in healthy donors. Libraries were prepared by immunoSEQ multiplex PCR; TCRdb keeps only in-frame clonotypes and omits some of them. The sample holds roughly 120,000 clones; around 74% are singletons and the top ten take about 29%. Specimen: PBMCs. The source of these receptors is a man in his sixties in good health and CMV-seropositive. CDR3s include the opening cysteine and the closing phenylalanine or tryptophan.

v_call cdr3_length cdr3_aa
TRBV7-2 18 CASSLVHSPSPAHNEQFF
TRBV30 13 CAWKVGPAYEQYF
TRBV28 13 CASKGTGTYEQYF
TRBV10-3 16 CAISSPDRGFANEQFF
TRBV27 15 CASYSPGRGIDTQYF
TRBV4-2 15 CASSQDQASVGEQYF
TRBV25-1 16 CASSEPPVAGTDTQYF
TRBV11-1 16 CASSALAGASTDTQYF
TRBV5-1 14 CASSLGWTGRGYTF
TRBV28 11 CASSPFYEQYF
TRBV5-1 13 CASSQGSGNTIYF
TRBV9 15 CASSRTGAGYNEQFF
TRBV21-1 18 CASSKCKKGQLIFYEQYF
TRBV10-3 17 CAISSPSGSDSYNEQFF